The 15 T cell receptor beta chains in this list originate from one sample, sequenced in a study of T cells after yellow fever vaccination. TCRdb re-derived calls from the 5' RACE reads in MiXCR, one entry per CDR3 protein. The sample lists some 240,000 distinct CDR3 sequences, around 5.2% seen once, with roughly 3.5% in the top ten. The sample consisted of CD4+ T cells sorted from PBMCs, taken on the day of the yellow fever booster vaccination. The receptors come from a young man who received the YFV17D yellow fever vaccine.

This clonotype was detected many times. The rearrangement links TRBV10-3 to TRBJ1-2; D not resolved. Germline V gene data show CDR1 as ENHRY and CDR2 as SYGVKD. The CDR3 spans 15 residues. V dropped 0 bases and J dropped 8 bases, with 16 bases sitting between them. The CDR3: CAISESVATQVGYTF. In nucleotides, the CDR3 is TGTGCCATCAGTGAGTCGGTGGCCACCCAGGTGGGCTACACCTTC.

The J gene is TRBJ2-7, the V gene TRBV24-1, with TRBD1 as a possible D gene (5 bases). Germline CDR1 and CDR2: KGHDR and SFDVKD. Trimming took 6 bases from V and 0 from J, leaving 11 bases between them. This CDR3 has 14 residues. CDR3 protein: CATSFQGSSYEQYV. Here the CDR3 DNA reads TGTGCCACCAGTTTTCAGGGTAGCTCCTACGAGCAGTACGTC.

DNA for the CDR3: TGTGCCAGCAGTCCCGAAGGGGGCGCCTCCTACAATGAGCAGTTCTTC. Translated: CASSPEGGASYNEQFF. V gene TRBV25-1 combines with J gene TRBJ2-1, with 7 bases lining up with TRBD1. The CDR3 runs to 16 residues. The germline V gene encodes CDR1 MGHDK and CDR2 SYGVNS. V trimming: 5 bases; J trimming: 0 bases; junction bases outside the gene matches: 7.

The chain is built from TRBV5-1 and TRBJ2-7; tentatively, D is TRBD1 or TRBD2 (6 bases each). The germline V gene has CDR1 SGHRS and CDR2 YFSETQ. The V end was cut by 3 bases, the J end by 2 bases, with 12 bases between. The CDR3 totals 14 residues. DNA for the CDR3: TGCGCCAGCAGCTCCGAAGGGGGGACCTACGAGCAGTACGTC. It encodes CASSSEGGTYEQYV.

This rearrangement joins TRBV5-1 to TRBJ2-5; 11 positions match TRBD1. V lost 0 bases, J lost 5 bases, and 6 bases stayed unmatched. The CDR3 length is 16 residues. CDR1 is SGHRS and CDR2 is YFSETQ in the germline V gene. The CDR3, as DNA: TGCGCCAGCAGCTTGGGCGGACAGGGGGCAGGGGAGACCCAGTACTTC. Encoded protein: CASSLGGQGAGETQYF.

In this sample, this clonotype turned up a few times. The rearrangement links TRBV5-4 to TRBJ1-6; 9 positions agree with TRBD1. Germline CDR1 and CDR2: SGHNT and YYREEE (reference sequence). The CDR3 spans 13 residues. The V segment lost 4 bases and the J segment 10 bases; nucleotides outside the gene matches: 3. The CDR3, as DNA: TGTGCCAGCAGCCGGGACAGGGAATCACCCCTCCACTTT. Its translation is CASSRDRESPLHF.

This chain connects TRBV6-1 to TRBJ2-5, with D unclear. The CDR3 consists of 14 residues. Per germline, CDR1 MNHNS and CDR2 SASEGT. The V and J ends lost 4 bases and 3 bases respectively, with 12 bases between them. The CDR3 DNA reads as TGTGCCAGCAGTGCAATGGCCACTAAAGAGACCCAGTACTTC. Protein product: CASSAMATKETQYF.

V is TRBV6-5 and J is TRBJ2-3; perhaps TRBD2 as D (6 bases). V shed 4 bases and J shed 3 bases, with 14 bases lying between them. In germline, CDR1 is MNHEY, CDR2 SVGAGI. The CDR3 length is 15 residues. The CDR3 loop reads CASSSPNGGTDTQYF. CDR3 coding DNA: TGTGCCAGCAGTTCCCCTAATGGAGGGACAGATACGCAGTATTTT.

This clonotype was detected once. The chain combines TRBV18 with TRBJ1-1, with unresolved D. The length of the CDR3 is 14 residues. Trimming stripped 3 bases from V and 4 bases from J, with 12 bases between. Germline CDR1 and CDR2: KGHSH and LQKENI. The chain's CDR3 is CASSPVGPATEAFF. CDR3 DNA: TGTGCCAGCTCACCGGTCGGGCCGGCCACTGAAGCTTTCTTT.

Here the CDR3 DNA reads TGCAGTGCTAGGGTCGGGGGGGGCTACGAGCAGTACTTC. It yields the protein CSARVGGGYEQYF. The rearrangement joins TRBV20-1 to TRBJ2-7; TRBD2 matches at 8 bases. Germline assignment: CDR1 DFQATT and CDR2 SNEGSKA (reference sequence). V shed 3 bases, J shed 3 bases, and the junction held 4 bases outside the gene matches. The CDR3 runs to 13 residues.

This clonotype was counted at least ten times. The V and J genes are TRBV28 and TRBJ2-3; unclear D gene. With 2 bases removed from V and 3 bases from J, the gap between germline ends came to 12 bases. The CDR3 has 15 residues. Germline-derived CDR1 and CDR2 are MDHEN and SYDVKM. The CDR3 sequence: CASSLVWVRTDTQYF. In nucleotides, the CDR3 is TGTGCCAGCAGTTTAGTCTGGGTACGAACAGATACGCAGTATTTT.

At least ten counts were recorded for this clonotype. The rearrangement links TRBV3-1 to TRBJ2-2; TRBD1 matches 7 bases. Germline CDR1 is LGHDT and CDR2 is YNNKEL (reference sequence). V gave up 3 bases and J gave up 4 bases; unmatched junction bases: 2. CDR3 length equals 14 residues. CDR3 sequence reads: CASSQDRTTGELFF. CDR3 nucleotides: TGTGCCAGCAGCCAGGACAGGACCACCGGGGAGCTGTTTTTT. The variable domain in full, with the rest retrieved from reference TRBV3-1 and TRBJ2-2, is DTAVSQTPKYLVTQMGNDKSIKCEQNLGHDTMYWYKQDSKKFLKIMFSYNNKELIINETVPNRFSPKSPDKAHLNLHINSLELGDSAVYFCASSQDRTTGELFFGEGSRLTVL.

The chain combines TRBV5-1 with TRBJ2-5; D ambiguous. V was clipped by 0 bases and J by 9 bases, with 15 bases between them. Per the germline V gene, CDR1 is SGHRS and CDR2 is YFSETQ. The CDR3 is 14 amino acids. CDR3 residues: CASSLATSPSAQYF. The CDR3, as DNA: TGCGCCAGCAGCTTGGCTACATCCCCCTCCGCCCAGTACTTC.

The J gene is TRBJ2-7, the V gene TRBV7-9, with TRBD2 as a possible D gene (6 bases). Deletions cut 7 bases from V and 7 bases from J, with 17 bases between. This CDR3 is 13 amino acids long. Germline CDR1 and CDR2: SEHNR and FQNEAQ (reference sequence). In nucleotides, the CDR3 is TGTGCCAGCACCCTATTGGGCGGGACGGAGCAGTACTTC. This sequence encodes CASTLLGGTEQYF.

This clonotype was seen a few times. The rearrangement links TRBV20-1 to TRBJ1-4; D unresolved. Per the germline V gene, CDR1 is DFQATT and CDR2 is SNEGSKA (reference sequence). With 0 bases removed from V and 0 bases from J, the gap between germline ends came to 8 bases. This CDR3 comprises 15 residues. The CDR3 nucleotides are TGCAGTGCTAGAGATGTCAGTGCAACTAATGAAAAACTGTTTTTT. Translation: CSARDVSATNEKLFF.